This T cell receptor beta chain appears in the sequencing data of a study of cytomegalovirus exposure and HLA in healthy donors. In the PCR, 60 Vbeta and 13 Jbeta primers were used. The assay was immunoSEQ multiplex PCR, and TCRdb's table has in-frame clones only and misses some. The repertoire holds fewer than 250,000 clones, with 83% as singletons. Healthy individuals who donated bone marrow served as the donors. Despite likely unrecorded immune exposures, the donors were nominally healthy at the time of sampling. CDR1 and CDR2 from the germline V gene are SGHRS and YFSETQ. The CDR3 length is 16 residues. V lost 0 bases and J lost 4; bases outside the gene matches: 7.

This TCR came from a girl aged 10 to 17 in good health and CMV-seronegative. The sample was PBMCs. The chain links TRBV5-1 to TRBJ2-1, with TRBD1 identical over 7 bases. In nucleotides, the CDR3 is TGCGCCAGCAGCTTGGTGGCGACAGGGTCTTACAATGAGCAGTTCTTC. Its protein product is CASSLVATGSYNEQFF.